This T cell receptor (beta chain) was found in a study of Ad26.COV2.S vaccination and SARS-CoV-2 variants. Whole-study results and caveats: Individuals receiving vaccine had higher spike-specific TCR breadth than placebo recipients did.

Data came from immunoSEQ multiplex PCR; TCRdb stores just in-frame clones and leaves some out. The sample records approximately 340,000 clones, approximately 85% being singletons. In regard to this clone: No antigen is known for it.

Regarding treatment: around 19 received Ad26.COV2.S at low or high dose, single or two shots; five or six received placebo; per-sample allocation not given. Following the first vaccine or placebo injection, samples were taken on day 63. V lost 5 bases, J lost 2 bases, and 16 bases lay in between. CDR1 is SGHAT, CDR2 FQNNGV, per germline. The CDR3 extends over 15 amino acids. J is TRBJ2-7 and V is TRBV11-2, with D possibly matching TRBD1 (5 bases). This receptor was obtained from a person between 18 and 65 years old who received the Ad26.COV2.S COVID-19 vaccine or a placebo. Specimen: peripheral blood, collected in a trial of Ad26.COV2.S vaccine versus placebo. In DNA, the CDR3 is TGTGCCAGCAGCCCCAACAGGATGGTCCCCTACGAGCAGTACTTC. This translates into CASSPNRMVPYEQYF.